This TCR beta chain was identified during a study of a mutant IDH1 vaccine in newly diagnosed glioma. Study overall: Patients previously underwent radiotherapy, temozolomide, or both, and most underwent both.

As for time point: baseline, week 1 (first vaccination visit). Treatment given: pre-vaccination baseline after standard-of-care therapy. A remark on this clone: The antigen is unknown.

Clones were sequenced by immunoSEQ multiplex PCR, and TCRdb holds only the in-frame ones, with some missing. Of around 15,000 clones in the sample, about 95% were seen once. Study-level points and caveats: Roughly 92% of patients showed vaccine-induced immune responses across multiple MHC alleles.

Trimming removed 10 bases from V and 4 bases from J, with 13 bases in between. Germline values: CDR1 SGHTA, CDR2 FQGNSA. The CDR3 totals 12 residues. Here the sequenced sample was peripheral blood mononuclear cells (PBMCs), taken from a glioma patient treated with radiotherapy, temozolomide or both. The gene calls are TRBV7-2 and TRBJ1-2; no firm D call. This TCR came from a woman in her late teens or twenties with glioma. Some clones in this sample may be carry-over from other donors' samples. Written as DNA, the CDR3 is TGTGCCACAAACACCTTTTTCTATGGCTACACCTTC. It translates to CATNTFFYGYTF.